Sequencing of this T cell receptor beta chain was carried out in a study of blood T cell repertoires in COVID-19. The overall study: Sites in the United States, Italy and Spain provided acute and convalescent COVID-19 samples. PBMCs, B-cell-depleted T cells, or T cells were the source of the cDNA or gDNA that made up the material.

Germline-derived CDR1 and CDR2 are MNHNY and SVGAGI (reference sequence). The V and J ends lost 5 bases and 6 bases, in that order; junction bases with no gene match: 7. The CDR3 covers 13 residues. Generated by immunoSEQ multiplex PCR, the TCRdb table keeps only in-frame clones and is missing some. The sample gives some 400,000 clones, around 87% of which show up once; 8.5% to 12% is in the top ten. The TCR was taken from a woman aged 25 to 45 with COVID-19, enrolled during active disease. The J gene is TRBJ2-7, the V gene TRBV6-6, with TRBD1 identical over 7 bases. The sequenced material came from peripheral blood. CDR3 region: CASSPGQLPEQYF. The CDR3 nucleotides read TGTGCCAGCAGTCCGGGACAGCTCCCCGAGCAGTACTTC.